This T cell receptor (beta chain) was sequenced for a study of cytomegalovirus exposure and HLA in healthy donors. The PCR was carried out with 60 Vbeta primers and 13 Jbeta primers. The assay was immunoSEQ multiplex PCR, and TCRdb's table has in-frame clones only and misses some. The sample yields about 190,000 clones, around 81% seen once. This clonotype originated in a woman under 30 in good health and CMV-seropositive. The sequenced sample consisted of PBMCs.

CDR3 sequence (DNA): TGTGCCAGCATAACCGGACAGGAGGCTGCAACTAATGAAAAACTGTTTTTT. Its translation is CASITGQEAATNEKLFF. The V call is TRBV28, the J call TRBJ1-4; 7 bases agree with TRBD1. The V segment lost 7 bases and the J segment 0 bases; nucleotides outside the gene matches: 11. Germline CDR1 reads MDHEN; CDR2 reads SYDVKM. The CDR3 runs 17 residues.